This T cell receptor beta chain came from a study of T cell changes during pregnancy in multiple sclerosis. Some clones are missing from TCRdb's copy, which holds only in-frame ones; the method was immunoSEQ multiplex PCR. The profile shows roughly 51,000 clones, 94% of them singletons. The CDR3 is 15 residues long. Deletions cut 0 bases from V and 3 bases from J, with 10 bases between. Germline V CDR1 and CDR2: MGHRA, YSYEKL. V usage is TRBV4-1 and J usage is TRBJ2-3; no firm D call. The origin of this receptor is a female donor with multiple sclerosis, enrolled in a pregnancy study. The input for sequencing was CD8+ T cells from peripheral blood mononuclear cells, taken before pregnancy. The DNA for the CDR3 is TGCGCCAGCAGCCAAGAGGCCAGGTCTACAGATACGCAGTATTTT. The encoded protein is CASSQEARSTDTQYF.